This T cell receptor (beta chain) stems from a study of blood T cell repertoires in COVID-19. Study background: Samples representing acute and convalescent COVID-19 were sourced from the United States, Italy and Spain.

Assignments of participants to cohorts depended upon their own reported clinical history. A remark on this clone: Other DNA sequences within the sample encode an identical CDR3.

Measured with immunoSEQ multiplex PCR; TCRdb has only the in-frame clones, and not every one. Among a few hundred thousand clones listed, about 80% were seen once. Germline V gene data show CDR1 as LNHDA and CDR2 as SQIVND (reference sequence). Trimming removed 6 bases from V and 1 base from J, with 9 bases in between. The CDR3 length is 13 residues. The sequencing input was PBMCs or T cells enriched from blood (not recorded which). The chain couples TRBV19 to TRBJ1-1; D is perhaps TRBD1 (6 bases). The sequence was obtained from a woman aged 40 to 55 with acute COVID-19. This chain's CDR3 is CASSTQGNTEAFF. CDR3 in DNA: TGTGCCAGTAGCACACAGGGGAACACTGAAGCTTTCTTT.